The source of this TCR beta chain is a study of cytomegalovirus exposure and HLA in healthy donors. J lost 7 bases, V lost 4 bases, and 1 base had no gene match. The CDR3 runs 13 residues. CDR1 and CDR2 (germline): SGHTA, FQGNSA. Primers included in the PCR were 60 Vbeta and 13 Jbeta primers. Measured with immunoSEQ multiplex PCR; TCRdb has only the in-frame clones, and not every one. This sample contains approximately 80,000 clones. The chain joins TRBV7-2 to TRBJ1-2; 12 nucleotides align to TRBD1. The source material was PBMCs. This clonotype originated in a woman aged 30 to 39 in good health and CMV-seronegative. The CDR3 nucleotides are TGTGCCAGCAGCTCGGGACAGGGGGCTGGCTACACCTTC. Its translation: CASSSGQGAGYTF.